Following are 5 T cell receptor beta chains from one sample sequenced in a study of T cell responses to AZD1222 COVID-19 vaccine. The table came from immunoSEQ multiplex PCR; TCRdb's copy has only in-frame clones and leaves some out. There are around 110,000 clones in the sample; about 90% occur only once, and around 7.5% lies in the top ten. Sequences were derived from peripheral blood, sampled on day 0 of AZD1222 vaccination. The origin of the receptors is an adult in good health.

Only one count was recorded for this clone. The chain uses TRBV6-5 and TRBJ2-3; the D is unclear. Deletions cut 7 bases from V and 3 bases from J, with 14 bases between. CDR1 is MNHEY, CDR2 SVGAGI, per germline. The CDR3 runs 14 residues. In DNA, the CDR3 is TGTGCCAGCAAACCTCCCGGTGGGACAGATACGCAGTATTTT. Its translation: CASKPPGGTDTQYF.

The chain employs TRBV28 and TRBJ1-5; the D gene is possibly TRBD1 (6 bases). The CDR3 is 13 residues long. CDR1 and CDR2 (germline): MDHEN, SYDVKM. Trimming removed 9 bases from V and 1 base from J, with 10 bases in between. The CDR3 loop is CARPGHSNQPQHF. CDR3 sequence (DNA): TGTGCCAGGCCGGGACACAGCAATCAGCCCCAGCATTTT.

This clone was recorded once. This chain links TRBV28 with TRBJ2-7; 9 bases are a match to TRBD2. V lost 2 bases, J lost 3 bases, and 2 bases stayed unmatched. The CDR3 contains 14 residues. The V gene's germline CDR1 is MDHEN and CDR2 SYDVKM. CDR3 loop: CASSLAGGLYEQYF. DNA of the CDR3: TGTGCCAGCAGTTTAGCGGGAGGGCTCTACGAGCAGTACTTC. The whole variable domain, filled in from reference TRBV28 and TRBJ2-7, reads DVKVTQSSRYLVKRTGEKVFLECVQDMDHENMFWYRQDPGLGLRLIYFSYDVKMKEKGDIPEGYSVSREKKERFSLILESASTNQTSMYLCASSLAGGLYEQYFGPGTRLTVT.

This chain connects TRBV28 to TRBJ2-1; possibly TRBD1 or TRBD2 for D (5 bases each). Germline lookup yields CDR1 MDHEN and CDR2 SYDVKM. The CDR3 totals 15 residues. Trimming removed 7 bases at V and 7 bases at J, with 20 bases between. This CDR3 is CASTHPRGDVNEQFF. Written as DNA, the CDR3 is TGTGCCAGCACCCATCCCCGGGGCGACGTAAATGAGCAGTTCTTC.

The chain employs TRBV3-1 (or the pseudogene TRBV3-2) and TRBJ2-7, with TRBD2 identical over 8 bases. Germline CDR1 is LGHDT and CDR2 is YNNKEL (reference sequence). This CDR3 contains 16 residues. Germline trimming cut 1 base from V and 6 bases from J; bases unmatched to any gene: 11. CDR3 sequence reads: CASSQGGGRPISEQYF. CDR3 nucleotides: TGTGCCAGCAGCCAAGGGGGCGGGAGGCCAATCAGCGAGCAGTACTTC.